Listed here are 12 T cell receptor beta chains from one sample, sequenced in a study of blood T cell repertoires in COVID-19. The data were produced by immunoSEQ multiplex PCR, yet TCRdb's version contains in-frame clones alone and is incomplete. Of hundreds of thousands of clones listed, approximately 88% are singletons. The sample taken for sequencing was PBMCs or T cells enriched from blood (not recorded which). The receptor set was obtained from a woman in her twenties or thirties who had recovered from COVID-19.

The chain uses TRBV28 and TRBJ1-2; no clear D gene. Between the trimmed V and J ends, which lost 5 bases and 3 bases, there was a span of 7 bases. The CDR3 totals 12 residues. Germline V CDR1 and CDR2: MDHEN, SYDVKM. The CDR3 loop is CASSRSDYGYTF. The DNA of the CDR3 is TGTGCCAGCAGTCGGAGTGACTATGGCTACACCTTC.

The CDR3 loop is CASSYGTSGSNEQFF. The CDR3 coding sequence is TGTGCCAGCAGTTACGGGACTAGCGGGAGCAATGAGCAGTTCTTC. V usage is TRBV6-2 or TRBV6-3 and J usage is TRBJ2-1; 14 bases agree with TRBD2. J was trimmed by 6 bases and V by 2 bases; bases with no gene match: 0. Germline V gene sequence: CDR1 MNHEY, CDR2 SVGEGT. The CDR3 length is 15 residues.

The chain couples TRBV28 to TRBJ2-7; maybe TRBD1 (6 bases). V lost 2 bases, J lost 4 bases, and 12 bases lay in between. Looked up from germline, CDR1 is MDHEN and CDR2 is SYDVKM. The CDR3 spans 14 residues. CDR3 bases: TGTGCCAGCAGTTTAGGACAGCCTCCTTACGAGCAGTACTTC. Its protein product is CASSLGQPPYEQYF.

V and J are TRBV28 and TRBJ2-4; tentatively, D is TRBD1 (6 bases). Germline lookup yields CDR1 MDHEN and CDR2 SYDVKM. The CDR3 length is 14 residues. Trimming removed 7 bases from V and 2 bases from J, with 12 bases in between. CDR3 amino acids: CASTLQGSKNIQYF. CDR3 bases: TGTGCCAGCACACTACAGGGATCCAAAAACATTCAGTACTTC.

This clone showed up just once. The chain employs TRBV2 and TRBJ1-5; possible D gene TRBD1, 5 bases. Trimming took off 10 bases at V and 1 base at J, with 14 bases between the two ends. The CDR3 extends over 14 amino acids. The V gene's germline CDR1 is SNHLY and CDR2 FYNNEI. CDR3 amino acids: CATAGGDSNQPQHF. The CDR3, as DNA: TGTGCCACCGCCGGCGGGGACAGCAATCAGCCCCAGCATTTT. Based on the CDR3 plus reference TRBV2 and TRBJ1-5, the full variable domain is EPEVTQTPSHQVTQMGQEVILRCVPISNHLYFYWYRQILGQKVEFLVSFYNNEISEKSEIFDDQFSVERPDGSNFTLKIRSTKLEDSAMYFCATAGGDSNQPQHFGDGTRLSIL.

The chain combines TRBV7-6 with TRBJ2-1; TRBD2 matches at 9 bases. Germline CDR1 SGHVS, CDR2 FNYEAQ. J lost 6 bases, V lost 1 base, and 7 bases had no gene match. This CDR3 comprises 16 residues. This CDR3 reads CASSLVPAGGLNEQFF. The CDR3 nucleotides read TGTGCCAGCAGCTTAGTCCCGGCGGGAGGGCTCAATGAGCAGTTCTTC.

For the CDR3, the DNA is TGTGCCAGCAGCGCAAGACAGGGGAATGAAGCTTTCTTT. It specifies CASSARQGNEAFF. The rearrangement joins TRBV21-1 to TRBJ1-1; the table's D gene call, TRBD1, was not cross checked with the DNA. TRBV21-1 is marked as a pseudogene. The CDR3 has 13 amino acids.

The V and J genes are TRBV29-1 and TRBJ2-1, with 10 bases that match TRBD2. V shed 4 bases and J 5 bases; nucleotides not matched to a gene: 8. Germline lookup yields CDR1 SQVTM and CDR2 ANQGSEA. The CDR3 contains 15 residues. As DNA, the CDR3 is TGCAGCGTTGGGGGGGGACTAGCGCCCAACAATGAGCAGTTCTTC. Its protein product is CSVGGGLAPNNEQFF.

This clone was recorded once. The chain is built from TRBV3-1 (or the pseudogene TRBV3-2) and TRBJ2-3, with D possibly being TRBD2 (6 bases). In germline, CDR1 is LGHDT, CDR2 YNNKEL (reference sequence). Trimming removed 2 bases at V and 5 bases at J, with 8 bases between. This CDR3 spans 13 amino acids. CDR3 residues: CASSQRGVDTQYF. CDR3 bases: TGTGCCAGCAGCCAACGCGGGGTAGATACGCAGTATTTT.

The chain links TRBV27 to TRBJ2-7; unclear D gene. The germline V gene has CDR1 MNHEY and CDR2 SMNVEV (reference sequence). This CDR3 region has 14 residues. V was clipped by 0 bases and J by 2 bases, with 8 bases between them. The chain's CDR3 is CASSLSTPAYEQYF. The CDR3 nucleotides are TGTGCCAGCAGTTTATCTACTCCGGCCTACGAGCAGTACTTC.

The V and J genes are TRBV15 and TRBJ1-1; maybe TRBD1 (6 bases). Germline V gives CDR1 LNHNV, CDR2 YYDKDF (reference sequence). This CDR3 region has 16 residues. Trimming pared 0 bases from V and 5 bases from J, leaving 16 bases between. The CDR3 reads CATSRDGGGFGTEAFF. CDR3 nucleotide sequence: TGTGCCACCAGCAGAGATGGCGGGGGCTTCGGTACTGAAGCTTTCTTT.

The V gene is TRBV10-3, the J gene TRBJ1-1; TRBD1 matches 7 bases. Germline lookup yields CDR1 ENHRY and CDR2 SYGVKD. The CDR3 sequence is 14 residues long. J gave up 9 bases and V 4 bases, and 11 bases lay outside the gene matches. CDR3 residues: CAISVPEKGQKAFF. CDR3 bases: TGTGCCATCAGTGTCCCCGAAAAGGGACAGAAAGCTTTCTTT.